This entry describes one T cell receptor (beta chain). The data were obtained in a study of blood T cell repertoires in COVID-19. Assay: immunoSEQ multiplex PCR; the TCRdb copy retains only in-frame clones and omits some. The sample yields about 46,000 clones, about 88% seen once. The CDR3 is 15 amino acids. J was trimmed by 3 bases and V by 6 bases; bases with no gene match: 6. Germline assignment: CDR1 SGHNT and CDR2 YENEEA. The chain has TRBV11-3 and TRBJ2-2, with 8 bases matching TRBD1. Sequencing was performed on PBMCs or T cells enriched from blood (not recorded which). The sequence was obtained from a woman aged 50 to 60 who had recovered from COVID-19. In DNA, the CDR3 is TGTGCCAGCAGTTACAGGGGGGCGGACACCGGGGAGCTGTTTTTT. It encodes CASSYRGADTGELFF.